This T cell receptor beta chain was documented in a study of OX40 agonist ivuxolimab in advanced cancers. For the study in its entirety: Ivuxolimab was a fully human IgG2 agonistic monoclonal antibody targeting the costimulatory receptor OX40 (CD134). In the dose-escalation cohort, about four fifths of patients were male, and the mean age was around 65 years with a range of roughly 20 to 80. Patients were allowed to have had prior anti-PD-1, anti-PD-L1 or anti-CTLA-4 therapy, and around two fifths of the dose-escalation patients had been treated with checkpoint inhibitors. The purpose of peripheral TCRbeta sequencing was to test whether ivuxolimab changed TCR sequence diversity and led to clonal T-cell expansion. Three dose-escalation patients achieved partial responses, one with hepatocellular carcinoma and two with cutaneous melanoma. Among the approximately 50 dose-escalation patients, about 20 had hepatocellular carcinoma, roughly 15 melanoma, 9 renal cell carcinoma and 9 head and neck cancer. The monotherapy dose-escalation portion (N ≈ 55 patients) of the phase I ivuxolimab trial is reported in the paper. Intravenous ivuxolimab was administered to patients every 2 weeks at six dose levels: 0.01, 0.1, 0.3, 1.5, 3 and 10 mg/kg.

Findings and caveats that apply to the study as a whole: Low levels of normalized T-cell clonal expansion were also shown by some nonresponding patients. Partial responders in the 0.1-3.0 mg/kg groups had among the lowest normalized peripheral clonal expansion, especially among CD8+ T cells. On average, CD8+ T cells showed more expanded clones than CD4+ T cells after ivuxolimab. At doses of 0.1 to 3.0 mg/kg, clonal expansion of both CD4+ and CD8+ blood T cells was observed from baseline to week 6. Which antigens the clonally expanded peripheral T cells were specific for was not determined.

Patients with autoimmune disease history or receiving systemic immunosuppression were excluded from the trial. In every dose cohort, peripheral blood was drawn for TCR sequencing at baseline, cycle 4 day 1, and cycle 7 day 1. The samples were drawn from a first-in-human, open-label, multicenter phase I dose-escalation trial of ivuxolimab. Adults with locally advanced or metastatic head and neck squamous cell, hepatocellular, melanoma or renal cell carcinoma were enrolled in the trial. CD4+ and CD8+ T cells were sorted separately from peripheral blood before TCR sequencing. Concerning this clone itself: The target of this receptor is not known. Per-base qualities were not stored, and no clone one base away is much larger.

For this chain, trimming is 6 bases at the V end and 2 bases at the J end, and the number of junction bases without a gene match is 8. From the cysteine through the phenylalanine, the CDR3 covers 15 amino acids. Only the CDR3 portion is preserved as DNA: 45 bases, with reading frame beginning at the first base. Reading the germline V gene gives CDR1 MNHNS and CDR2 SASEGT. To sequence the TCRbeta CDR3 region, genomic DNA was isolated from the sorted cells. The immunoSEQ Assay was used to sequence the TCRbeta CDR3 regions. What TCRdb holds here is the immuneACCESS table cut down to in-frame rearrangements. Part of the clones is not present; checked against another copy, under half of the missing clones reflect an unresolved V gene, and the others are unexplained. This sample is represented by 67,000 or so clones; roughly 90% of them were singletons. The leading ten clones occupy around 1.1% of the sample.

Sequenced material: CD4+ or CD8+ T cells sorted from blood, taken in a trial of the OX40 agonist ivuxolimab. The TCR was taken from an adult with an advanced solid tumor such as melanoma, head and neck, liver or kidney cancer. The chain joins TRBV6-1 to TRBJ2-3; TRBD2 matches 7 bases in the middle. The CDR3 amino acid sequence is: CASSERAGITDTQYF. The DNA is TGTGCCAGCAGCGAAAGAGCGGGAATCACAGATACGCAGTATTTT.